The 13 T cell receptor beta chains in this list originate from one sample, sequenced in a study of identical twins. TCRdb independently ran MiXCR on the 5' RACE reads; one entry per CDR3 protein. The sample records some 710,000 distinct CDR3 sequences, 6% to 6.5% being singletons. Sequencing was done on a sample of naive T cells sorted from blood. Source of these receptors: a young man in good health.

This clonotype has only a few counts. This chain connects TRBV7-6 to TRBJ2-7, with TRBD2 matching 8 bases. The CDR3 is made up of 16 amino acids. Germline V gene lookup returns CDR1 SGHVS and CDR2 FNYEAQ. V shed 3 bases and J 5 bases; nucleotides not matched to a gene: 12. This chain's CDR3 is CASSFPGGAGPDEQYF. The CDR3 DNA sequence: TGTGCCAGCAGCTTCCCCGGGGGGGCAGGGCCGGACGAGCAGTACTTC. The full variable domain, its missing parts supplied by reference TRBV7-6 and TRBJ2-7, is GAGVSQSPRYKVTKRGQDVALRCDPISGHVSLYWYRQALGQGPEFLTYFNYEAQQDKSGLPNDRFSAERPEGSISTLTIQRTEQRDSAMYRCASSFPGGAGPDEQYFGPGTRLTVT.

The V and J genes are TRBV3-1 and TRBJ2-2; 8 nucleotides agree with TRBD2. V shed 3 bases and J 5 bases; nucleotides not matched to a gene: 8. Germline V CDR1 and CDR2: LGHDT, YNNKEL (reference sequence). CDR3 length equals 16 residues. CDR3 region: CASSQVDQRETGELFF. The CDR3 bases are TGTGCCAGCAGCCAGGTGGATCAGCGGGAGACCGGGGAGCTGTTTTTT. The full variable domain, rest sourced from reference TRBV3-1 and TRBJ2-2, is DTAVSQTPKYLVTQMGNDKSIKCEQNLGHDTMYWYKQDSKKFLKIMFSYNNKELIINETVPNRFSPKSPDKAHLNLHINSLELGDSAVYFCASSQVDQRETGELFFGEGSRLTVL.

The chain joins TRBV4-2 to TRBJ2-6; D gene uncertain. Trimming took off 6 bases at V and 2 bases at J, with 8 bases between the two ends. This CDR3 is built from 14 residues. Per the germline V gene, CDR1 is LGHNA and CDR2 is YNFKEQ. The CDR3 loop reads CASSPMPGANVLTF. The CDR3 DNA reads TGTGCCAGCAGTCCAATGCCTGGGGCCAACGTCCTGACTTTC.

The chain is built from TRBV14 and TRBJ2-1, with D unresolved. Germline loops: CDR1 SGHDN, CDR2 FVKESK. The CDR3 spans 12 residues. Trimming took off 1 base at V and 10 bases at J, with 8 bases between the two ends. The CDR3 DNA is TGTGCCAGCAGCCAAGCTGGGCAGGAGCAGTTCTTC. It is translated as CASSQAGQEQFF.

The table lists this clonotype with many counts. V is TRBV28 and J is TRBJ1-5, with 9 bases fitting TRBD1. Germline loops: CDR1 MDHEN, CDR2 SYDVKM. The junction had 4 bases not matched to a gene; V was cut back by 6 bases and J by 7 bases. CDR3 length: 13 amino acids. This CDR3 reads CASSRTGVQPQHF. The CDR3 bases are TGTGCCAGCAGCCGGACAGGGGTGCAGCCCCAGCATTTT.

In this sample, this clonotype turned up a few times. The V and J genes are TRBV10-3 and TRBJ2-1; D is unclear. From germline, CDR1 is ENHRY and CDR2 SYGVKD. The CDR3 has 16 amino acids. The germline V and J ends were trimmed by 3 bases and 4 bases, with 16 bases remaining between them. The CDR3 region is CAISEAQARNYNEQFF. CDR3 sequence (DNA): TGTGCCATCAGTGAAGCTCAGGCACGTAATTACAATGAGCAGTTCTTC.

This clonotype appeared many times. The CDR3 DNA is TGCAGCGTTCATGGCGGGAGGGCCCAAAACAATGAGCAGTTCTTC. Translating gives CSVHGGRAQNNEQFF. This chain connects TRBV29-1 to TRBJ2-1, with 9 bases aligning to TRBD2. After removal of 5 bases from V and 5 bases from J, the junction contained 10 bases not matched to a gene. Germline V gives CDR1 SQVTM, CDR2 ANQGSEA. This CDR3 spans 15 amino acids.

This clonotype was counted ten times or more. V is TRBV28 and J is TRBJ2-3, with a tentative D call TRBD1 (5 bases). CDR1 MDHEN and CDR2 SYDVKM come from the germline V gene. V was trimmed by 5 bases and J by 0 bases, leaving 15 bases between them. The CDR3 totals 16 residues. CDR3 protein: CASSPPTGTSTDTQYF. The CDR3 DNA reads TGTGCCAGCAGTCCTCCCACAGGAACCAGCACAGATACGCAGTATTTT.

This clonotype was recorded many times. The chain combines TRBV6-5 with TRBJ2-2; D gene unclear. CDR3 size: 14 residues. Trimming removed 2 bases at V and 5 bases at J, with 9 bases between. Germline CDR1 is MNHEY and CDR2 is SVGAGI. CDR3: CASSYDWGTGELFF. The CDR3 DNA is TGTGCCAGCAGTTACGACTGGGGTACCGGGGAGCTGTTTTTT.

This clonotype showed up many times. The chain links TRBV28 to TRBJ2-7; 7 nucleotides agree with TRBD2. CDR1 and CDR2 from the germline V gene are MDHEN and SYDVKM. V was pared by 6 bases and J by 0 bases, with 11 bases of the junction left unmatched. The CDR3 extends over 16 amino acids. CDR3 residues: CASRPGPSGTSYEQYF. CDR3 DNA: TGTGCCAGCAGGCCCGGCCCAAGCGGGACCTCCTACGAGCAGTACTTC.

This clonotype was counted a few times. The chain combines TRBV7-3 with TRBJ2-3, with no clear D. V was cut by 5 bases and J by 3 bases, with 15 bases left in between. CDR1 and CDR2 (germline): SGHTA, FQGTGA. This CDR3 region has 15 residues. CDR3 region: CASSPDVSTTDTQYF. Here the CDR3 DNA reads TGTGCCAGCAGCCCCGATGTTAGTACAACAGATACGCAGTATTTT. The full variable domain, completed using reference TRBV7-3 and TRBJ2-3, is GAGVSQTPSNKVTEKGKYVELRCDPISGHTALYWYRQSLGQGPEFLIYFQGTGAADDSGLPNDRFFAVRPEGSVSTLKIQRTERGDSAVYLCASSPDVSTTDTQYFGPGTRLTVL.

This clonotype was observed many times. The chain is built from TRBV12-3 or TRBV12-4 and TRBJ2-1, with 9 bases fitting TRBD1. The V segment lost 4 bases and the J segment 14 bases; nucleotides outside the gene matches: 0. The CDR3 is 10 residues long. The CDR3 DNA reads TGTGCCAGCAGTTGGGACAGGGAGTTCTTC. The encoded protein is CASSWDREFF.

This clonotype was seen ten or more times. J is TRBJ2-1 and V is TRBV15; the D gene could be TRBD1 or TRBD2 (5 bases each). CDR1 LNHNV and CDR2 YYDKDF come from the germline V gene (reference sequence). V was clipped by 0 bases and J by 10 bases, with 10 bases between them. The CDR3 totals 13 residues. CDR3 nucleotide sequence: TGTGCCACCAGCAGAGATAACGAGGGGGAGCAGTTCTTC. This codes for CATSRDNEGEQFF.